The rows below give T cell receptor beta chains drawn from one sample of a study of blood T cell repertoires in COVID-19. Sequenced by immunoSEQ multiplex PCR; TCRdb stores in-frame clones only, minus some. The sample includes more than 80,000 clones, about 80% of them seen just once. Sequencing was done on a sample of peripheral blood. These receptors all stem from a human donor in a cohort sampled during active COVID-19. Both conserved end residues are part of each CDR3. Rows may omit the clone size; those that give it use once, few, many or a size class.

>TRBV18|TRBJ1-2|NA
CASSPLQGPYEGYTF
>TRBV7-9|TRBJ2-3|NA
CASSFLYRGTDTQYF
>TRBV6-2/TRBV6-3|TRBJ2-7|NA
CASSLLGTGYEQYF
>TRBV27|TRBJ1-5|NA
CASSLMGQVNQPQHF
>TRBV20-1|TRBJ1-1|NA
CSTGWAFF
>TRBV18|TRBJ1-2|NA
CASSPRSTLSEGDYGYTF
>TRBV27|TRBJ1-1|NA
CASTSGRGRGGSWVTEAFF
>TRBV5-1|TRBJ2-1|NA
CASSLSQRNYGNEQFF
>TRBV6-1|TRBJ2-4|NA
CASSEGTGRDIQYF
>TRBV6-5|TRBJ2-1|NA
CASSPEVAGEQFF
>TRBV9|TRBJ2-3|NA
CASSSRTGSIPDTQYF
>TRBV27|TRBJ2-1|NA
CASSLTTSDLNEQFF
>TRBV5-5|TRBJ2-1|NA
CASSRTGGNNEQFF
>TRBV2|TRBJ1-2|many
CASSEHDRSSGGYTF
>TRBV5-1|TRBJ2-5|NA
CASSPITSGVAETQYF
>TRBV7-9|TRBJ2-7|few
CASSSPSYEQYF
>TRBV23-1|TRBJ2-5|NA
CASSHLPRDSQETQYF
>TRBV15|TRBJ1-5|NA
CATSPTGSSNQPQHF
>TRBV18|TRBJ2-1|NA
CASSPDSQPRNEQFF
>TRBV6-5|TRBJ2-1|NA
CASRTGRLGDNEQFF
>TRBV7-8|TRBJ2-7|NA
CASSLERRDEQYF
>TRBV18|TRBJ2-3|NA
CASSPRRDTDTQYF
>TRBV28|TRBJ2-5|few
CASSFSRVQETQYF
>TRBV19|TRBJ2-1|NA
CASSVRATAGNEQFF
>TRBV6-6|TRBJ2-7|once
CASSYGSGVHEQYF
>TRBV4-1|TRBJ2-2|NA
CASSRGGRELFF
>TRBV7-3|TRBJ2-1|NA
CASSYGTSSGHEQFF
>TRBV5-4|TRBJ1-1|NA
CASSRDRWDTEAFF
>TRBV4-2|TRBJ1-2|few
CASSSREAKKANYGYTF
>TRBV2|TRBJ2-3|NA
CASRRGRDYTDTQYF
>TRBV7-8|TRBJ1-2|NA
CASSSDKGLGGYTF
>TRBV24-1|TRBJ2-1|once
CATSDLQGGNEQFF
>TRBV28|TRBJ1-1|NA
CASSVGGINMNTEAFF
>TRBV5-6|TRBJ1-6|NA
CASSLRDSYNSPLHF
>TRBV5-1|TRBJ2-1|NA
CASSLEGVGVNEQFF
>TRBV18|TRBJ2-1|once
CASSPGRGNNEQFF
>TRBV11-3|TRBJ1-1|NA
CASSTGFRTEAFF
>TRBV4-2|TRBJ1-2|NA
CASSQAALGASYGYTF
>TRBV27|TRBJ2-7|NA
CASSLSALDSMSSYEQYF
>TRBV6-6|TRBJ1-2|NA
CASSYDPGVNYGYTF
>TRBV7-2|TRBJ2-1|NA
CASSSTGLAFEQFF
>TRBV7-6|TRBJ1-2|NA
CASSLDDRGLGGYTF
>TRBV27|TRBJ2-1|NA
CASTVTGAQNEQFF
>TRBV18|TRBJ2-1|NA
CASSPVSGGAHNEQFF
>TRBV18|TRBJ1-2|NA
CASSPGQGEIGF
>TRBV3-1/TRBV3-2|TRBJ2-3|once
CASSQDGGGPPTDTQYF
>TRBV28|TRBJ1-5|NA
CASRGGRNKPQHF
>TRBV7-9|TRBJ1-2|NA
CASSLVQGGYTF